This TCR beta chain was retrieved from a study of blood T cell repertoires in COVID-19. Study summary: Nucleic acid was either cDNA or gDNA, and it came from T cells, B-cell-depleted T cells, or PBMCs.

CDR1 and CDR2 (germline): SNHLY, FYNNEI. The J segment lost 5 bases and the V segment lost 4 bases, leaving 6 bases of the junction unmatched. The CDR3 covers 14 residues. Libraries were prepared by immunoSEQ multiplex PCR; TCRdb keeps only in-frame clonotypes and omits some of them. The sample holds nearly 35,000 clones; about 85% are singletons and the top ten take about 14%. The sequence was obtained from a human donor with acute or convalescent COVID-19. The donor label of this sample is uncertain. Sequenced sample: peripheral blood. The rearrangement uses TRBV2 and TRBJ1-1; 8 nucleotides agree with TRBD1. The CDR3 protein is CASSVTGGGTEAFF. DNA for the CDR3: TGTGCCAGCAGTGTCACAGGGGGGGGAACTGAAGCTTTCTTT.